This TCR beta chain was observed in a study of blood T cell repertoires in COVID-19. Study as a whole: Sites in the United States, Italy and Spain provided acute and convalescent COVID-19 samples. T cells, B-cell-depleted T cells, or PBMCs provided the cDNA or gDNA that served as material.

The CDR3 spans 18 residues. Between the trimmed V and J ends, which lost 5 bases and 0 bases, there was a span of 17 bases. The germline V gene has CDR1 WNHNN and CDR2 SYGVQD (reference sequence). As processed by the authors: Using reference gene primer amplification, nucleated cell counts were estimated. Clones were read by immunoSEQ multiplex PCR, and TCRdb kept only the in-frame ones, dropping some. V and J calls and clone size are given by that table; D and trimming were obtained from the DNA. The table lists roughly 380,000 clones, 85% of them singletons. This TCR derives from a woman in her late teens or twenties with acute or convalescent COVID-19. The rearrangement joins TRBV10-1 to TRBJ2-6, with D unresolved. Sequencing used peripheral blood. DNA for the CDR3: TGCGCCAGCAGTTCAACTATACTGGATGACTCTGGGGCCAACGTCCTGACTTTC. Translated: CASSSTILDDSGANVLTF.